This passage covers 25 T cell receptor beta chains from one sample sequenced in a study of beta chain features in type 1 diabetes. TCRB transcripts that were expressed got sequenced, as all of the isolated RNA had been reverse transcribed. The table came from immunoSEQ multiplex PCR; TCRdb's copy has only in-frame clones and leaves some out. The sample lists hundreds of thousands of clones, roughly 13% occurring once. Sequences were obtained from naive CD4+ T cells from blood. The receptors come from a man aged 30-40 years in good health.

There are a few counts of this clone. This rearrangement joins TRBV29-1 to TRBJ2-2; unclear D gene. Germline V lookup: CDR1 SQVTM, CDR2 ANQGSEA. The CDR3 is 14 residues long. Trimming pared 6 bases from V and 1 base from J, leaving 12 bases between. The CDR3 spells CSVRIRQNTGELFF. CDR3 coding DNA: TGCAGCGTAAGGATCCGACAGAACACCGGGGAGCTGTTTTTT.

The V gene is TRBV27, the J gene TRBJ2-7; 7 bases match TRBD1. CDR3 length: 12 residues. Germline-derived CDR1 and CDR2 are MNHEY and SMNVEV (reference sequence). With 6 bases clipped from V and 6 bases from J, the junction kept 5 bases outside the gene matches. The CDR3: CASSHDRAEQYF. As DNA, the CDR3 is TGTGCCAGCAGCCATGACAGGGCCGAGCAGTACTTC.

CDR3 amino acids: CASSPRGRQFF. Written as DNA, the CDR3 is TGTGCCAGCAGCCCAAGGGGTAGGCAGTTCTTC. The chain is built from TRBV11-2 and TRBJ2-1; weak D call: TRBD1 (5 bases). Trimming left V 5 bases short and J 12 bases short, with 11 bases between. The CDR3 has 11 residues. CDR1 and CDR2 (germline): SGHAT, FQNNGV.

The rearrangement joins TRBV7-9 to TRBJ2-1, with 8 nucleotides matching TRBD2. Trimming at V came to 3 bases and at J to 0 bases, leaving 7 bases not matched to a gene. Per the germline V gene, CDR1 is SEHNR and CDR2 is FQNEAQ (reference sequence). This CDR3 is 17 amino acids long. This CDR3 is CASSFPRLAGSYNEQFF. CDR3 in DNA: TGTGCCAGCAGCTTCCCCCGGCTAGCGGGCTCCTACAATGAGCAGTTCTTC.

The chain recombines TRBV25-1 with TRBJ2-4; no clear D. CDR1 is MGHDK, CDR2 SYGVNS, per germline. V lost 6 bases and J lost 5, with 11 bases in between. The CDR3 is made up of 13 amino acids. The CDR3: CASRRAAENIQYF. The CDR3 DNA reads TGTGCCAGCAGACGAGCCGCGGAAAACATTCAGTACTTC. Full variable domain (rest looked up from reference TRBV25-1 and TRBJ2-4): EADIYQTPRYLVIGTGKKITLECSQTMGHDKMYWYQQDPGMELHLIHYSYGVNSTEKGDLSSESTVSRIRTEHFPLTLESARPSHTSQYLCASRRAAENIQYFGAGTRLSVL.

Only a few counts were recorded for this clone. The rearrangement uses TRBV29-1 and TRBJ1-2; D gene unclear. V was trimmed by 4 bases and J by 1 base, leaving 10 bases between them. The length of the CDR3 is 13 residues. CDR1 and CDR2 (germline): SQVTM, ANQGSEA. This chain's CDR3 is CSVGTVDNYGYTF. The CDR3 DNA reads TGCAGCGTTGGTACAGTAGATAACTATGGCTACACCTTC.

This clone occurred a few times. This sequence joins TRBV30 and TRBJ2-7; 8 bases agree with TRBD1. CDR1 is GTSNPN and CDR2 is SVGIG in the germline V gene (reference sequence). The J segment lost 2 bases and the V segment lost 1 base, leaving 1 base of the junction unmatched. This CDR3 has 13 residues. The CDR3 region is CAWSAQGAYEQYV. In nucleotides, the CDR3 is TGTGCCTGGAGTGCACAGGGGGCCTACGAGCAGTACGTC.

This clone was detected a few times. The chain links TRBV4-3 to TRBJ2-3, with 13 positions matching TRBD2. This CDR3 comprises 15 residues. J gave up 4 bases and V 5 bases, and 3 bases lay outside the gene matches. Germline CDR1 is LGHNA and CDR2 is YSLEER. CDR3 coding DNA: TGCGCCAGCAGCAGACTAGCGGGAGGATCAGATACGCAGTATTTT. It codes for CASSRLAGGSDTQYF.

J is TRBJ2-1 and V is TRBV2; possible D gene TRBD1, 6 bases. This CDR3 contains 13 residues. The germline V and J ends were trimmed by 5 bases and 8 bases, with 13 bases remaining between them. Germline loops: CDR1 SNHLY, CDR2 FYNNEI. CDR3 bases: TGTGCCAGCAGTAAAGGGGGAGTAGATGAGCAGTTCTTC. Its translation is CASSKGGVDEQFF.

V and J are TRBV7-2 and TRBJ1-2; possibly TRBD1 for D (5 bases). With 0 bases removed from V and 4 bases from J, the gap between germline ends came to 6 bases. This CDR3 comprises 13 residues. Germline CDR1 SGHTA, CDR2 FQGNSA. The CDR3 here is CASSLARGYGYTF. DNA of the CDR3: TGTGCCAGCAGCTTAGCGAGGGGCTATGGCTACACCTTC. Full variable domain (rest looked up from reference TRBV7-2 and TRBJ1-2): GAGVSQSPSNKVTEKGKDVELRCDPISGHTALYWYRQSLGQGLEFLIYFQGNSAPDKSGLPSDRFSAERTGGSVSTLTIQRTQQEDSAVYLCASSLARGYGYTFGSGTRLTVV.

This chain links TRBV10-3 with TRBJ2-1, with unresolved D. Germline loops: CDR1 ENHRY, CDR2 SYGVKD. CDR3 length: 17 residues. V was clipped by 2 bases and J by 0 bases, with 14 bases between them. The CDR3 nucleotides read TGTGCCATCAGTGAGGGTCGATCTCAGAGCTCCTACAATGAGCAGTTCTTC. This sequence encodes CAISEGRSQSSYNEQFF.

This clone was seen a handful of times. The chain uses TRBV7-6 and TRBJ2-4; D possibly corresponds to TRBD1 (5 bases). Deletions cut 1 base from V and 7 bases from J, with 8 bases between. Germline V gene data show CDR1 as SGHVS and CDR2 as FNYEAQ. This CDR3 comprises 13 residues. DNA for the CDR3: TGTGCCAGCAGCTTAGAAGACAGTAACATTCAGTACTTC. Protein product: CASSLEDSNIQYF.

The chain is built from TRBV5-6 and TRBJ1-4; a possible D gene is TRBD1 (6 bases). V was pared by 4 bases and J by 3 bases, with 10 bases between. This CDR3 is built from 14 residues. Looked up from germline, CDR1 is SGHDT and CDR2 is YYEEEE. In nucleotides, the CDR3 is TGTGCCAGCAGCCGGACAGACGCTAATGAAAAACTGTTTTTT. It encodes CASSRTDANEKLFF.

CDR3 sequence: CASSQATGIGYTF. In DNA, the CDR3 is TGTGCCAGCAGCCAAGCGACCGGAATTGGCTACACCTTC. This chain uses TRBV4-2 with TRBJ1-2; D gene unclear. The CDR3 consists of 13 residues. CDR1 and CDR2 (germline): LGHNA, YNFKEQ. V lost 1 base and J lost 7, with 10 bases in between.

This chain joins TRBV23-1 and TRBJ2-1; 8 bases align to TRBD1. TRBV23-1 is annotated as an ORF whose role is uncertain. V gave up 10 bases and J gave up 0 bases; unmatched junction bases: 5. This CDR3 spans 14 amino acids. Here the CDR3 reads CATRQGYSYNEQFF. For the CDR3, the DNA is TGCGCCACCAGACAGGGGTACTCCTACAATGAGCAGTTCTTC.

This chain links TRBV5-4 with TRBJ2-7; the match to TRBD1 covers 9 bases. Unmatched junction bases numbered 3, after V lost 2 bases and J lost 3 bases. CDR1 and CDR2 from the germline V gene are SGHNT and YYREEE (reference sequence). The CDR3 consists of 14 residues. The CDR3 DNA reads TGTGCCAGCAGCTTACTGGACAGGGGCTACGAGCAGTACTTC. It specifies CASSLLDRGYEQYF. Together with reference TRBV5-4 and TRBJ2-7, the CDR3 gives the full variable domain: ETGVTQSPTHLIKTRGQQVTLRCSSQSGHNTVSWYQQALGQGPQFIFQYYREEENGRGNFPPRFSGLQFPNYSSELNVNALELDDSALYLCASSLLDRGYEQYFGPGTRLTVT.

The genes are TRBV15 and TRBJ2-3; 8 bases agree with TRBD2. This CDR3 region has 17 residues. The J segment lost 4 bases and the V segment lost 0 bases, leaving 9 bases of the junction unmatched. From germline, CDR1 is LNHNV and CDR2 YYDKDF (reference sequence). Written as DNA, the CDR3 is TGTGCCACCAGCAGAGACTATTTAGCGGGGCGGTCAGATACGCAGTATTTT. Translation: CATSRDYLAGRSDTQYF.

This clone has a handful of counts. The rearrangement joins TRBV9 to TRBJ2-3; D is possibly TRBD2 (5 bases). CDR1 and CDR2 from the germline V gene are SGDLS and YYNGEE. This CDR3 contains 13 residues. Deletions cut 4 bases from V and 3 bases from J, with 9 bases between. The DNA of the CDR3 is TGTGCCAGCAGCTTGCGGGTTACAGATACGCAGTATTTT. Its protein is CASSLRVTDTQYF. Full variable domain (rest looked up from reference TRBV9 and TRBJ2-3): DSGVTQTPKHLITATGQRVTLRCSPRSGDLSVYWYQQSLDQGLQFLIQYYNGEERAKGNILERFSAQQFPDLHSELNLSSLELGDSALYFCASSLRVTDTQYFGPGTRLTVL.

This clone was observed at least ten times. V and J are TRBV29-1 and TRBJ2-5; no firm D call. Germline V gene data show CDR1 as SQVTM and CDR2 as ANQGSEA. This CDR3 has 16 amino acids. V was trimmed by 4 bases and J by 5 bases, leaving 23 bases between them. The CDR3 DNA sequence: TGCAGCGTTGTTATGGAAGAACCACCTTTGGGGGAGACCCAGTACTTC. Amino acid sequence: CSVVMEEPPLGETQYF.

The chain links TRBV21-1 to TRBJ2-7; the D call of TRBD1 is as the table states it, not checked on the DNA. TRBV21-1 is shown as a pseudogene. The CDR3 sequence is 17 residues long. CDR3 DNA sequence: TGTGCCAGCAGCAAATTTCCCCGGACAGGGACCTTCGGCGAGCAGTACGTC. Protein sequence: CASSKFPRTGTFGEQYV.

This clone has only a few counts. The gene calls are TRBV19 and TRBJ2-1; unclear D gene. V dropped 7 bases and J dropped 6 bases, with 13 bases sitting between them. Germline lookup yields CDR1 LNHDA and CDR2 SQIVND (reference sequence). This CDR3 is built from 13 residues. Here the CDR3 reads CASTLHSANEQFF. The CDR3 nucleotides are TGTGCCAGTACCCTCCACAGTGCCAATGAGCAGTTCTTC.

This chain uses TRBV30 with TRBJ1-2; perhaps TRBD1 as D (5 bases). This CDR3 contains 11 residues. The V and J ends lost 1 base and 8 bases respectively, with 8 bases between them. The V gene's germline CDR1 is GTSNPN and CDR2 SVGIG (reference sequence). The CDR3 spells CAWSGTQGYTF. The CDR3 bases are TGTGCCTGGAGTGGGACACAAGGCTACACCTTC.

This clone has just a few counts. This sequence joins TRBV2 and TRBJ1-2; 9 bases are shared with TRBD1. Germline trimming cut 3 bases from V and 1 base from J; bases unmatched to any gene: 3. Germline CDR1 is SNHLY and CDR2 is FYNNEI. The CDR3 extends over 15 amino acids. CDR3 in DNA: TGTGCCAGCAGTGAGAGGGACAGGGATAACTATGGCTACACCTTC. It is translated as CASSERDRDNYGYTF.

This sequence joins TRBV7-3 and TRBJ2-7, with 8 bases fitting TRBD1. Trimming cost V 2 bases and J 6 bases; bases outside gene matches: 6. The CDR3 has 14 residues. Germline lookup yields CDR1 SGHTA and CDR2 FQGTGA. The CDR3 bases are TGTGCCAGCAGCTTAGTGGACAGGGTTTGCGAGCAGTACGTC. This translates into CASSLVDRVCEQYV.

The chain is built from TRBV9 and TRBJ1-2; 7 nucleotides line up with TRBD1. Germline CDR1 is SGDLS and CDR2 is YYNGEE. This CDR3 has 15 residues. J lost 3 bases, V lost 1 base, and 6 bases had no gene match. CDR3 bases: TGTGCCAGCAGCGTACCACAGGGGTTAGACTATGGCTACACCTTC. Translation gives CASSVPQGLDYGYTF.